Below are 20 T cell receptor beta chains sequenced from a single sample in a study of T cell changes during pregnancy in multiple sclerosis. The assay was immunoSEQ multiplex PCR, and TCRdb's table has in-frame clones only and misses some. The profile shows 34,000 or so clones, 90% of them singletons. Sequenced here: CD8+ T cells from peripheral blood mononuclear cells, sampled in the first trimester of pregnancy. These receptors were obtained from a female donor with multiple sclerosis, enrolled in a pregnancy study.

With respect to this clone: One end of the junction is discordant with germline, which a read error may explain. This CDR3 is CASSLDPGLAFEPFF. CDR3 coding DNA: TGTGCCAGCTCACTTGATCCGGGACTAGCGTTTGAGCCGTTCTTC. This chain uses TRBV6-5 with TRBJ2-1, with 10 positions matching TRBD2. The germline V gene has CDR1 MNHEY and CDR2 SVGAGI. This CDR3 region has 15 residues.

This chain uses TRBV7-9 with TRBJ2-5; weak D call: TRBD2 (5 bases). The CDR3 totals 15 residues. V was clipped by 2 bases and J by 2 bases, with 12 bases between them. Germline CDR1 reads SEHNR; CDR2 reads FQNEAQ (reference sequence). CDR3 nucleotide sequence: TGTGCCAGCAGCTTAACTAGGGTCCCACAAGAGACCCAGTACTTC. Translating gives CASSLTRVPQETQYF.

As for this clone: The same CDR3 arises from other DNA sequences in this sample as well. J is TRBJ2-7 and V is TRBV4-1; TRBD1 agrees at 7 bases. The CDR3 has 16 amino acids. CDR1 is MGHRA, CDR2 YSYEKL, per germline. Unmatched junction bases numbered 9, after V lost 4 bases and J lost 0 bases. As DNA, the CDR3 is TGCGCCAGCAGCCGAATGCTGGGACAGAACTCCTACGAGCAGTACTTC. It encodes CASSRMLGQNSYEQYF.

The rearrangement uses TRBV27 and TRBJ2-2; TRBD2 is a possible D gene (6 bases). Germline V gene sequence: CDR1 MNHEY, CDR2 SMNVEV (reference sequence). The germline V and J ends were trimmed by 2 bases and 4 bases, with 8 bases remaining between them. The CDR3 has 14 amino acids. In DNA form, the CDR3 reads TGTGCCAGCAGTTTAGGGACTCTCACCGGGGAGCTGTTTTTT. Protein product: CASSLGTLTGELFF.

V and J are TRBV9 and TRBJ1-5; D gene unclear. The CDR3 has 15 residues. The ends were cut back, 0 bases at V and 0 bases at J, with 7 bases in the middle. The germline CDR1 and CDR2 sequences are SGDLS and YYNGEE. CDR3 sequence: CASSVGGDSNQPQHF. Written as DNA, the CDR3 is TGTGCCAGCAGCGTAGGGGGAGATAGCAATCAGCCCCAGCATTTT.

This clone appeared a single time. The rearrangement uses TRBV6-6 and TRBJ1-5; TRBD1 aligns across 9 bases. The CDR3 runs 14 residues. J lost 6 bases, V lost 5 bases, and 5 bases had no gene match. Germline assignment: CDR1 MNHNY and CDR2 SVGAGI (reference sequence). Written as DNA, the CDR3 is TGTGCCAGCAGTCCGGGACAGGGTACTCAGCCCCAGCATTTT. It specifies CASSPGQGTQPQHF.

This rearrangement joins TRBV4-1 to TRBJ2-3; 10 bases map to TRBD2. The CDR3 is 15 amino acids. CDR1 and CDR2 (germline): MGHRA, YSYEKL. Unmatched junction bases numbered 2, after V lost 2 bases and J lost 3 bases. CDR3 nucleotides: TGCGCCAGCAGCCAACCTAGCGGGGGTACAGATACGCAGTATTTT. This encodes CASSQPSGGTDTQYF.

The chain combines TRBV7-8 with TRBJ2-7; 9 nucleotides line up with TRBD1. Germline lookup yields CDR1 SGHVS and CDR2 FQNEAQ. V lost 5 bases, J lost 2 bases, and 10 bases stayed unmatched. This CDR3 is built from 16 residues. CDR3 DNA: TGTGCCAGCAGCCCAGGAGACGGACAGGGGACCTACGAGCAGTACTTC. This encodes CASSPGDGQGTYEQYF.

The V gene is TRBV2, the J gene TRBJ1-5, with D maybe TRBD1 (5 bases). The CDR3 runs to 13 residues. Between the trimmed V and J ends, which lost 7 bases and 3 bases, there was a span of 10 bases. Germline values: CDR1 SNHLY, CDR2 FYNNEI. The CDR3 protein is CASIGGYNQPQHF. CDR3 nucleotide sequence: TGTGCCAGCATCGGGGGGTACAATCAGCCCCAGCATTTT. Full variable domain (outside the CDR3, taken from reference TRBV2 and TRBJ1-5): EPEVTQTPSHQVTQMGQEVILRCVPISNHLYFYWYRQILGQKVEFLVSFYNNEISEKSEIFDDQFSVERPDGSNFTLKIRSTKLEDSAMYFCASIGGYNQPQHFGDGTRLSIL.

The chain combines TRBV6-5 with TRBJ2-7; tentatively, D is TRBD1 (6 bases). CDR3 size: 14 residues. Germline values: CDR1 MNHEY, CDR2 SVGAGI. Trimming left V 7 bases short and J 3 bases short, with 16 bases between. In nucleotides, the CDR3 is TGTGCCAGCAAGGAGCGGACAGCCTTCTACGAGCAGTACTTC. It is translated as CASKERTAFYEQYF.

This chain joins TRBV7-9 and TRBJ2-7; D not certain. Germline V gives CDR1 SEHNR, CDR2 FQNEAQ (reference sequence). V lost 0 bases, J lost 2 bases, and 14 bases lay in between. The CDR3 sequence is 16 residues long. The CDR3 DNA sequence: TGTGCCAGCAGCTTAGCCGGGTCTTATGACCCCTACGAGCAGTACTTC. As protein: CASSLAGSYDPYEQYF.

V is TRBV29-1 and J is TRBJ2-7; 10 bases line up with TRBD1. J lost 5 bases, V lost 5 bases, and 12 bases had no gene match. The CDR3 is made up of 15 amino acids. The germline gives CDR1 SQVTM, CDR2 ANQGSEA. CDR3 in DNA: TGCAGCGTTTACTTGGGGGACAGGGGAAACAACGAGCAGTACTTC. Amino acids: CSVYLGDRGNNEQYF.

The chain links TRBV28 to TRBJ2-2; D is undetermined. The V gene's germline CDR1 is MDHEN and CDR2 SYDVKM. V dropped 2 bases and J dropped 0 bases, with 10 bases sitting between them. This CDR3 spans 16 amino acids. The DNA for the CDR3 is TGTGCCAGCAGTTTACCAGAATTCGCGAACACCGGGGAGCTGTTTTTT. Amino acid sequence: CASSLPEFANTGELFF.

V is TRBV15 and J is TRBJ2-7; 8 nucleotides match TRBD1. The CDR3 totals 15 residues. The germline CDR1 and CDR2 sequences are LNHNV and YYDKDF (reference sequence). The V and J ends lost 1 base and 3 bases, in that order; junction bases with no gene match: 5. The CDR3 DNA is TGTGCCACCAGCAGAGGAGTAACAGGGGGCTACGAGCAGTACTTC. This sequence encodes CATSRGVTGGYEQYF.

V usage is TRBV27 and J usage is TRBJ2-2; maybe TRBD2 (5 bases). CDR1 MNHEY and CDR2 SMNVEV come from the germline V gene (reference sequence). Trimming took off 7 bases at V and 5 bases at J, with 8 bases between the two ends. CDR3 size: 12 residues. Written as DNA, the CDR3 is TGTGCCAGCATGAGGGAAACCGGGGAGCTGTTTTTT. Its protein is CASMRETGELFF.

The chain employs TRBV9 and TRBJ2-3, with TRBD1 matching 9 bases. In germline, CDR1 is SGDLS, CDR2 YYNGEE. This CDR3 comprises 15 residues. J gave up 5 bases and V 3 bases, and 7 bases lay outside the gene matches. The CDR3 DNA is TGTGCCAGCAGCGCGACAGGGGGGACGGGAGATACGCAGTATTTT. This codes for CASSATGGTGDTQYF.

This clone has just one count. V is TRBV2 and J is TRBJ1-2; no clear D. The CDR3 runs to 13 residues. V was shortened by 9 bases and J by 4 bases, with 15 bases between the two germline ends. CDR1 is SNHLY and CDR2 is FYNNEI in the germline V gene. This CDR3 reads CASPIGGGYGYTF. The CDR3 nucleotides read TGTGCCAGTCCTATCGGAGGTGGCTATGGCTACACCTTC.

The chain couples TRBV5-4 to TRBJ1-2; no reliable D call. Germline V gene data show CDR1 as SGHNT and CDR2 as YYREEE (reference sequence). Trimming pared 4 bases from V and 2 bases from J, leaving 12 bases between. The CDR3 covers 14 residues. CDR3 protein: CASSGEGGNYGYTF. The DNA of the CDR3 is TGTGCCAGCAGCGGCGAAGGCGGAAACTATGGCTACACCTTC. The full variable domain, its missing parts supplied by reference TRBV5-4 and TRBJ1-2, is ETGVTQSPTHLIKTRGQQVTLRCSSQSGHNTVSWYQQALGQGPQFIFQYYREEENGRGNFPPRFSGLQFPNYSSELNVNALELDDSALYLCASSGEGGNYGYTFGSGTRLTVV.

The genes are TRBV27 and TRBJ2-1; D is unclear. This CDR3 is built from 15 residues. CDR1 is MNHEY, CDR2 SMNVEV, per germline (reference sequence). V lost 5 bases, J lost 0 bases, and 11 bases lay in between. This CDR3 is CASSPSSSSYNEQFF. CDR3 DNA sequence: TGTGCCAGCAGTCCATCATCGAGCTCCTACAATGAGCAGTTCTTC.

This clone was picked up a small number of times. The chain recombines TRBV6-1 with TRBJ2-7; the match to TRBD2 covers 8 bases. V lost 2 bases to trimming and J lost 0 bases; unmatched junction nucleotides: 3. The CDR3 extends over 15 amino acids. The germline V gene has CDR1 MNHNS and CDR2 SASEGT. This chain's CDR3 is CASSETSGSSYEQYF. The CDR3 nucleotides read TGTGCCAGCAGTGAAACCAGCGGGAGCTCCTACGAGCAGTACTTC.